The rows below give T cell receptor beta chains drawn from one sample of a study of shared T cell receptors in the human thymus. Produced via immunoSEQ multiplex PCR; TCRdb's table is partial and in-frame only. Of hundreds of thousands of clones detected, 80% to 90% appear once; the ten largest clones hold roughly 0.0086%. The same sample was also used in a study of human thymus T cells.

Input material: thymocytes. The receptors stem from a boy under two years old with a congenital heart defect. Each CDR3 is given with its conserved first and last residue. A D gene is named only where the DNA matches it firmly. The listing skips clone size in some rows; elsewhere it reads once, few, many or a size class.

size: once; V: TRBV9; D: -; J: TRBJ1-1; CDR3: CASSVAGRETEAFF; DNA: TGTGCCAGCAGCGTGGCGGGAAGAGAGACTGAAGCTTTCTTT
size: -; V: TRBV7-8; D: TRBD1; J: TRBJ2-1; CDR3: CASEPGGHNNEQFF; DNA: TGTGCCAGCGAACCAGGGGGACATAACAATGAGCAGTTCTTC
size: -; V: TRBV4-1; D: TRBD2; J: TRBJ2-1; CDR3: CASSQEGGLAGGEDNEQFF; DNA: TGCGCCAGCAGCCAGGAGGGAGGACTAGCGGGAGGGGAAGACAATGAGCAGTTCTTC
size: -; V: TRBV7-6; D: TRBD1; J: TRBJ2-2; CDR3: CASSLDRGRFTGELFF; DNA: TGTGCCAGCAGCTTAGACAGGGGGCGATTCACCGGGGAGCTGTTTTTT
size: -; V: TRBV28; D: TRBD1; J: TRBJ1-2; CDR3: CASSAWTGEPVNYGYTF; DNA: TGTGCCAGCAGTGCATGGACAGGGGAGCCCGTGAACTATGGCTACACCTTC
size: -; V: TRBV29-1; D: -; J: TRBJ2-3; CDR3: CSVEAKLADTQYF; DNA: TGCAGCGTTGAGGCCAAATTGGCAGATACGCAGTATTTT
size: -; V: TRBV14; D: TRBD1; J: TRBJ1-2; CDR3: CASSNWDSLNYGYTF; DNA: TGTGCCAGCAGTAACTGGGACAGCCTGAACTATGGCTACACCTTC
size: -; V: TRBV13; D: TRBD1; J: TRBJ2-7; CDR3: CASSQTGAYEQYF; DNA: TGTGCCAGCAGCCAAACAGGGGCCTACGAGCAGTACTTC
size: -; V: TRBV6-5; D: TRBD1; J: TRBJ1-2; CDR3: CASSYIDRAHGYTF; DNA: TGTGCCAGCAGTTACATAGACAGGGCCCATGGCTACACCTTC
size: once; V: TRBV6-1; D: -; J: TRBJ1-2; CDR3: CASRHGTRQGYGYTF; DNA: TGTGCCAGCAGGCATGGGACACGGCAAGGTTATGGCTACACCTTC
size: -; V: TRBV5-6; D: -; J: TRBJ2-5; CDR3: CASSLTRRPQETQYF; DNA: TGTGCCAGCAGCTTGACAAGGCGGCCCCAAGAGACCCAGTACTTC
size: once; V: TRBV30; D: TRBD2; J: TRBJ2-2; CDR3: CAWRSGPRSGGTTGELFF; DNA: TGTGCCTGGAGGTCAGGCCCCAGGAGCGGGGGGACCACCGGGGAGCTGTTTTTT
size: -; V: TRBV10-2; D: -; J: TRBJ2-5; CDR3: CASRPKQGTQETQYF; DNA: TGCGCCAGCAGGCCTAAGCAGGGAACCCAAGAGACCCAGTACTTC
size: -; V: TRBV5-8; D: -; J: TRBJ2-3; CDR3: CASSSLGRSTDTQYF; DNA: TGTGCCAGCAGCTCCCTAGGCCGTAGTACAGATACGCAGTATTTT
size: -; V: TRBV27; D: -; J: TRBJ2-5; CDR3: CASSSSPSGRETQYF; DNA: -
size: -; V: TRBV27; D: TRBD1; J: TRBJ1-1; CDR3: CASSRQGRMNTEAFF; DNA: TGTGCCAGCAGTAGACAGGGGAGGATGAACACTGAAGCTTTCTTT
size: -; V: TRBV18; D: -; J: TRBJ2-1; CDR3: CASSAGTRNNEQFF; DNA: TGTGCCAGCTCGGCCGGGACACGGAACAATGAGCAGTTCTTC
size: -; V: TRBV25-1; D: TRBD1; J: TRBJ2-7; CDR3: CASSESGWDRWPHEQYF; DNA: TGTGCCAGCAGTGAATCAGGATGGGACAGGTGGCCCCACGAGCAGTACTTC
size: -; V: TRBV7-9; D: TRBD1; J: TRBJ1-2; CDR3: CASSYAQGDTYGYTF; DNA: TGTGCCAGCAGCTACGCCCAGGGGGACACCTATGGCTACACCTTC
size: -; V: TRBV12-5; D: TRBD2; J: TRBJ2-7; CDR3: CASGLDPPRLAGETDIGQPYEQYF; DNA: TGTGCTAGTGGTTTGGACCCCCCGAGGCTAGCGGGAGAAACAGATATCGGCCAACCCTACGAGCAGTACTTC
size: -; V: TRBV19; D: -; J: TRBJ1-2; CDR3: CASSDSIGGYTF; DNA: TGTGCCAGTAGCGACAGTATAGGTGGCTACACCTTC
size: -; V: TRBV28; D: -; J: TRBJ2-7; CDR3: CASSPRERKVYEQYF; DNA: TGTGCCAGCAGTCCCCGGGAGCGGAAGGTATACGAGCAGTACTTC
size: -; V: TRBV12-5; D: -; J: TRBJ1-2; CDR3: CASGLNGGDYGYTF; DNA: TGTGCTAGTGGCCTCAATGGAGGGGACTATGGCTACACCTTC
size: -; V: TRBV28; D: -; J: TRBJ1-6; CDR3: CASVRSQGVPLHF; DNA: TGTGCCAGCGTCAGGTCCCAAGGGGTTCCCCTCCACTTT
size: -; V: TRBV12-5; D: -; J: TRBJ2-7; CDR3: CASGWELTYEQYF; DNA: TGTGCTAGTGGTTGGGAGCTAACCTACGAGCAGTACTTC
size: -; V: TRBV2; D: -; J: TRBJ1-1; CDR3: CASSESRQSYEFMNTEAFF; DNA: TGTGCCAGCAGTGAGTCTCGACAGAGCTACGAGTTTATGAACACTGAAGCTTTCTTT
size: -; V: TRBV2; D: -; J: TRBJ1-3; CDR3: CASSEGLGGSGNTIYF; DNA: TGTGCCAGCAGTGAAGGGTTGGGGGGCTCTGGAAACACCATATATTTT
size: -; V: TRBV5-4; D: TRBD1; J: TRBJ2-2; CDR3: CAGSLRTGGTNTGELFF; DNA: TGTGCCGGCAGCTTACGGACAGGGGGTACGAACACCGGGGAGCTGTTTTTT
size: once; V: TRBV27; D: TRBD1; J: TRBJ1-4; CDR3: CASSRRTGDDEKLFF; DNA: TGTGCCAGCAGTAGACGGACAGGGGATGATGAAAAACTGTTTTTT
size: -; V: TRBV30; D: -; J: TRBJ2-3; CDR3: CAGPTPGGTESTDTQYF; DNA: TGTGCCGGACCCACGCCCGGAGGGACTGAGAGCACAGATACGCAGTATTTT
size: -; V: TRBV27; D: -; J: TRBJ2-2; CDR3: CASSLNGGGWLAYTGELFF; DNA: TGTGCCAGCAGTTTGAATGGTGGGGGCTGGCTAGCTTACACCGGGGAGCTGTTTTTT